This T cell receptor (beta chain) was recorded in a study of blood T cell repertoires in COVID-19. Whole-study context: Samples came from the United States, Italy and Spain, spanning acute and convalescent COVID-19.

Assay used: immunoSEQ multiplex PCR; TCRdb lists only in-frame clones, some missing. Of about 260,000 clones in the sample, about 87% were seen once. The V end was cut by 3 bases, the J end by 4 bases, with 10 bases between. The CDR3 loop spans 13 amino acids. Per the germline V gene, CDR1 is LGHNA and CDR2 is YSLEER. Sequencing used peripheral blood. The clonotype was recovered from a woman aged 40 to 50 who had recovered from COVID-19. This rearrangement joins TRBV4-3 to TRBJ2-7; possible D gene TRBD1, 6 bases. The CDR3 protein is CASSQGHSYEQYF. The CDR3 DNA reads TGCGCCAGCAGCCAGGGACACTCGTACGAGCAGTACTTC.